This T cell receptor (beta chain) was identified in a study of cytomegalovirus exposure and HLA in healthy donors. Whole-study findings and limits: Researchers reported in a later analysis that common viral pathogens appeared linked to several top clusters. A later analysis showed HLA-associated TCR beta chains outstripping equally common others in clonal expansion. In a later analysis, at a false discovery rate of 0.05, roughly 18,000 TCR beta sequences were associated with HLA alleles. It was reported that the classifier diagnosed cytomegalovirus status with high specificity and sensitivity in both the original and validation cohorts.

The CDR3 consists of 14 residues. The V end was cut by 2 bases, the J end by 4 bases, with 12 bases between. Germline CDR1 is LNHDA and CDR2 is SQIVND (reference sequence). As regards this clone: What it binds is unknown.

Primers: 60 Vbeta forward and 13 Jbeta reverse. The protocol was immunoSEQ multiplex PCR, while the TCRdb copy is restricted to in-frame clones and leaves out a portion. The sample lists 100,000 to 150,000 clones; 65% to 90% were seen once. V is TRBV19 and J is TRBJ2-7; D is undetermined. The receptor's source is a middle-aged man in good health and CMV-seronegative. The sample comprised PBMCs. CDR3 coding DNA: TGTGCCAGTAGTATACACGTCGAGGAGTACGAGCAGTACTTC. It is translated as CASSIHVEEYEQYF. Filled out from reference TRBV19 and TRBJ2-7, the complete variable domain reads DGGITQSPKYLFRKEGQNVTLSCEQNLNHDAMYWYRQDPGQGLRLIYYSQIVNDFQKGDIAEGYSVSREKKESFPLTVTSAQKNPTAFYLCASSIHVEEYEQYFGPGTRLTVT.